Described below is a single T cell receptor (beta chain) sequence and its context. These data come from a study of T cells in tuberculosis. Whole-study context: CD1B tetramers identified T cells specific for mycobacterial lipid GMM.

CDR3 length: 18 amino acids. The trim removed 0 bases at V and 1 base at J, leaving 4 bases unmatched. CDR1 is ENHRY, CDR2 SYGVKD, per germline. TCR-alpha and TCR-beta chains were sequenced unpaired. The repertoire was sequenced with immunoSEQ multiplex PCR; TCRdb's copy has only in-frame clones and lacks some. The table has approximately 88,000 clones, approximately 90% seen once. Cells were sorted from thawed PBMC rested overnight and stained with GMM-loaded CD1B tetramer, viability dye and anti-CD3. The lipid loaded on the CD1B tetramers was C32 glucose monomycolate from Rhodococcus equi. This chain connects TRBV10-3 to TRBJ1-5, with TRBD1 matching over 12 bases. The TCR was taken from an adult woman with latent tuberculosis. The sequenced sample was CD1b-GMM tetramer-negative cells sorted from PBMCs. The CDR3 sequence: CAISESGQGARSNQPQHF. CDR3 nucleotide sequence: TGTGCCATCAGTGAGTCGGGACAGGGGGCGCGGAGCAATCAGCCCCAGCATTTT.